The clone carrying this T cell receptor (beta chain) was found once. V was pared by 1 base and J by 2 bases, with 9 bases between. This CDR3 has 14 amino acids. Germline CDR1 reads SGHNT; CDR2 reads YYREEE (reference sequence). These data originate in a study of blood T cell repertoires in COVID-19. Looking at the study overall: The origin of the acute and convalescent COVID-19 samples was the United States, Italy and Spain. Nucleic acid was either cDNA or gDNA, and it came from T cells, B-cell-depleted T cells, or PBMCs.

Per the authors' pipeline: Amplification from reference gene primers served as the basis for estimated nucleated cell counts. Sequencing used immunoSEQ multiplex PCR; TCRdb keeps in-frame clones, though not all of them. V and J calls and clone size are as listed in that table; D and trimming were resolved from the DNA. In the table there are around 140,000 clones, around 83% of which are singletons. Source material: peripheral blood. The TCR sequence derives from a woman aged 55-69 years with acute or convalescent COVID-19. V usage is TRBV5-4 and J usage is TRBJ2-5, with a possible D match to TRBD1 (6 bases). As DNA, the CDR3 is TGTGCCAGCAGCTTGTCTCAGGGGCAAGAGACCCAGTACTTC. Its translation is CASSLSQGQETQYF.